The present T cell receptor (beta chain) was sequenced within a study of blood T cell repertoires in COVID-19. The CDR3 has 16 amino acids. Germline CDR1 reads KGHDR; CDR2 reads SFDVKD. The V end lost 3 bases, the J end lost 5 bases, and 18 bases lay between the germline ends. TCRdb's copy holds only in-frame clones and misses some; the assay was immunoSEQ multiplex PCR. This table holds about 220,000 clones, roughly 85% found once. This clonotype originated in a woman in her seventies with COVID-19, enrolled during active disease. This chain uses TRBV24-1 with TRBJ2-5; perhaps TRBD1 as D (6 bases). The sequenced sample consisted of peripheral blood. CDR3 sequence reads: CATSDLGTPAGETQYF. The CDR3 region has the DNA TGTGCCACCAGTGATCTCGGGACACCCGCCGGGGAGACCCAGTACTTC.